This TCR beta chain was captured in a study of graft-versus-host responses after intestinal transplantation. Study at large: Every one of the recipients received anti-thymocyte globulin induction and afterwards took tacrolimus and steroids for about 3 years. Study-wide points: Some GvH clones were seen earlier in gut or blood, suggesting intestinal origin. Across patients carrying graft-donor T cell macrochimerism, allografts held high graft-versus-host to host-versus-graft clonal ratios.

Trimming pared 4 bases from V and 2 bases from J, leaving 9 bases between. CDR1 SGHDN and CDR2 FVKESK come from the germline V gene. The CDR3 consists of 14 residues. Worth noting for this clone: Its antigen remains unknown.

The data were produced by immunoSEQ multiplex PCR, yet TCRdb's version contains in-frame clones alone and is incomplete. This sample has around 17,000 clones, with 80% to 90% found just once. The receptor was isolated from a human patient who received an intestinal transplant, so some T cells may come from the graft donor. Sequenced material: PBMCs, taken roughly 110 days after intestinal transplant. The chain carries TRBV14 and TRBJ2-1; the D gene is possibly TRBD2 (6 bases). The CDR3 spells CASSRGGTYNEQFF. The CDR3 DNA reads TGTGCCAGCAGCCGGGGCGGGACCTACAATGAGCAGTTCTTC.